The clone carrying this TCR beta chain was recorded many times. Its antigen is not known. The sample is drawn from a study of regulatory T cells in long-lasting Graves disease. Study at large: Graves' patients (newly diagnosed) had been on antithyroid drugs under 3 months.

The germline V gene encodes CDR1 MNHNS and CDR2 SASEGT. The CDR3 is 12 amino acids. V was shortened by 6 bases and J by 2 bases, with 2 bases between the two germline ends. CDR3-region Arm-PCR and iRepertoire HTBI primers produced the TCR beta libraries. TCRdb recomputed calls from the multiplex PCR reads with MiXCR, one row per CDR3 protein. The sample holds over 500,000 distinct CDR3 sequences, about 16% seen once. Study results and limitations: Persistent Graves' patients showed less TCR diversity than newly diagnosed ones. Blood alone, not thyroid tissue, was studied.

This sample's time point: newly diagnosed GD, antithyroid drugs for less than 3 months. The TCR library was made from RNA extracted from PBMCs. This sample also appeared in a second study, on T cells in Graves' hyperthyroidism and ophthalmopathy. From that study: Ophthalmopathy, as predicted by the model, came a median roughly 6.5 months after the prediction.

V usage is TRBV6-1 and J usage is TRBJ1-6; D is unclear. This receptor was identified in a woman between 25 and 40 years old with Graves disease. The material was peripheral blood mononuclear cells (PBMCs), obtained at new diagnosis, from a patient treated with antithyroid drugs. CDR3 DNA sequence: TGTGCCAGCAGGACCTATAATTCACCCCTCCACTTT. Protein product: CASRTYNSPLHF.